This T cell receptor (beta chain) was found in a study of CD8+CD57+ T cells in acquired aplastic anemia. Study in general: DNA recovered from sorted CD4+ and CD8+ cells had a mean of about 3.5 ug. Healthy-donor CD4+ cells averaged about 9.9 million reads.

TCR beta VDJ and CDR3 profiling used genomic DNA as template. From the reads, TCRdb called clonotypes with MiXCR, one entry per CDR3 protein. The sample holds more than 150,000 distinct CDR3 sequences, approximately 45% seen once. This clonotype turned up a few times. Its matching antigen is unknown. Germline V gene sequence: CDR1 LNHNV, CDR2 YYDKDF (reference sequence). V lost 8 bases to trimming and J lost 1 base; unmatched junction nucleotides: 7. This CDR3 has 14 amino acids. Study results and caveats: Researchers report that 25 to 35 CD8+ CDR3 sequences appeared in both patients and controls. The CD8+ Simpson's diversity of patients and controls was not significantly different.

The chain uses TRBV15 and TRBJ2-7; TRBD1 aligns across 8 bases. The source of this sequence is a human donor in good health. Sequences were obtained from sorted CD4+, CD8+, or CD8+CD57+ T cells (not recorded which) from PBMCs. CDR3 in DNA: TGTGCCACCGAGGACAGGGCGCTGTCCTACGAGCAGTACTTC. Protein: CATEDRALSYEQYF. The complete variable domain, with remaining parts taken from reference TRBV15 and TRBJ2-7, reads DAMVIQNPRYQVTQFGKPVTLSCSQTLNHNVMYWYQQKSSQAPKLLFHYYDKDFNNEADTPDNFQSRRPNTSFCFLDIRSPGLGDTAMYLCATEDRALSYEQYFGPGTRLTVT.